Listed here are 28 T cell receptor beta chains from one sample, sequenced in a study of beta chain features in type 1 diabetes. Study-wide results and caveats: Among patients with Type 1 diabetes, TCRB CDR3s were moderately but significantly shorter in every one of the four CD4+ subsets.

Of the isolated RNA, all was reverse transcribed, and so the sequenced material was expressed TCRB transcripts. The repertoire was sequenced with immunoSEQ multiplex PCR; TCRdb's copy has only in-frame clones and lacks some. The sample has 200,000 to 300,000 clones, over 20% seen once. No antigen is known for these receptors. Sequenced sample: naive CD4+ T cells from blood. The receptors were gathered from a woman in her 40s with type 1 diabetes.

The rearrangement joins TRBV28 to TRBJ2-2, with D hard to call. In germline, CDR1 is MDHEN, CDR2 SYDVKM. This CDR3 spans 11 amino acids. The V end was cut by 4 bases, the J end by 8 bases, with 5 bases between. The CDR3 DNA reads TGTGCCAGCAGTTACGGGGGGGAGCTGTTTTTT. Residues: CASSYGGELFF.

This clone came up a few times. The chain links TRBV28 to TRBJ1-2; no reliable D call. CDR3 length: 14 residues. Looked up from germline, CDR1 is MDHEN and CDR2 is SYDVKM. V lost 5 bases and J 0 bases, leaving 10 bases between the germline ends. CDR3 protein: CASSGPGTNYGYTF. The CDR3 nucleotides are TGTGCCAGCAGTGGCCCAGGAACTAACTATGGCTACACCTTC.

The V and J genes are TRBV28 and TRBJ2-5; 8 bases map to TRBD2. V gave up 3 bases and J gave up 3 bases; unmatched junction bases: 12. The CDR3 is 17 amino acids. From germline, CDR1 is MDHEN and CDR2 SYDVKM. The CDR3 is CASSLFQPGRGKETQYF. CDR3 nucleotides: TGTGCCAGCAGTTTGTTCCAACCCGGGAGGGGAAAAGAGACCCAGTACTTC.

This clone has just a few counts. The chain couples TRBV7-2 to TRBJ1-5, with 9 bases lining up with TRBD1. Germline V CDR1 and CDR2: SGHTA, FQGNSA. The CDR3 has 17 amino acids. Losses at the gene ends were 1 base for V and 6 bases for J; bases not matched to a gene: 10. In DNA, the CDR3 is TGTGCCAGCAGCTTAGGGGGGGGACAGGGCCGGGGTCAGCCCCAGCATTTT. The encoded protein is CASSLGGGQGRGQPQHF.

In the case of this clone: Other nucleotide sequences in the sample specify the same CDR3. The chain joins TRBV5-1 to TRBJ2-3, with D hard to call. From germline, CDR1 is SGHRS and CDR2 YFSETQ. The CDR3 is 16 residues long. Trimming left V 0 bases short and J 0 bases short, with 11 bases between. The CDR3 sequence: CASSLGGTSSTDTQYF. CDR3 nucleotide sequence: TGCGCCAGCAGCTTGGGCGGTACCTCTAGCACAGATACGCAGTATTTT.

The chain recombines TRBV4-3 with TRBJ2-3, with D possibly TRBD2 on 7 matching bases. Germline V lookup: CDR1 LGHNA, CDR2 YSLEER. There are 16 residues in the CDR3. V dropped 2 bases and J dropped 3 bases, with 15 bases sitting between them. CDR3 in amino acids: CASSQQGRGGTDTQYF. Here the CDR3 DNA reads TGCGCCAGCAGCCAACAGGGGAGGGGAGGGACAGATACGCAGTATTTT.

This clone was seen a handful of times. V and J are TRBV29-1 and TRBJ2-7, with 8 bases matching TRBD1. With 4 bases clipped from V and 5 bases from J, the junction kept 4 bases outside the gene matches. The CDR3 has 12 residues. In germline, CDR1 is SQVTM, CDR2 ANQGSEA. The CDR3, as DNA: TGCAGCGTTGGCCCAGGGGGCGACGAGCAGTACTTC. This translates into CSVGPGGDEQYF.

This clone was picked up a small number of times. The gene calls are TRBV30 and TRBJ1-2, with TRBD1 matching over 7 bases. Germline V gene lookup returns CDR1 GTSNPN and CDR2 SVGIG (reference sequence). V lost 5 bases to trimming and J lost 2 bases; unmatched junction nucleotides: 5. The CDR3 totals 13 residues. The CDR3 DNA follows: TGTGCCTGGGAAGAGACAGGGAACTATGGCTACACCTTC. As protein: CAWEETGNYGYTF.

This clone has a handful of counts. The CDR3 DNA reads as TGTGCCAGCACTTCACCGGGACAGGCCTCCGAGCAGTACTTC. It encodes CASTSPGQASEQYF. The chain employs TRBV28 and TRBJ2-7, with TRBD1 matching over 8 bases. Trimming took 7 bases from V and 6 from J; bases not matched to a gene: 11. Looked up from germline, CDR1 is MDHEN and CDR2 is SYDVKM. This CDR3 is built from 14 residues.

This chain joins TRBV28 and TRBJ1-6, with unresolved D. V was cut by 9 bases and J by 4 bases, with 7 bases left in between. Germline loops: CDR1 MDHEN, CDR2 SYDVKM. This CDR3 has 12 residues. The CDR3 DNA reads as TGTGCCAGTACCGAGTATAATTCACCCCTCCACTTT. Translated, it gives CASTEYNSPLHF.

The chain combines TRBV9 with TRBJ2-1; 10 bases match TRBD2. The CDR3 loop spans 14 amino acids. The J segment lost 10 bases and the V segment lost 3 bases, leaving 7 bases of the junction unmatched. Looked up from germline, CDR1 is SGDLS and CDR2 is YYNGEE. CDR3 sequence: CASSGASGSQEQFF. Written as DNA, the CDR3 is TGTGCCAGCAGCGGGGCTAGCGGGAGCCAAGAGCAGTTCTTC.

The V and J genes are TRBV5-1 and TRBJ1-1; 9 nucleotides match TRBD1. CDR1 is SGHRS, CDR2 YFSETQ, per germline. This CDR3 is 15 amino acids long. J lost 7 bases, V lost 5 bases, and 12 bases had no gene match. Here the CDR3 DNA reads TGCGCCAGCAGGAAGTCGGGACAGGGAGATGATGAAGCTTTCTTT. Protein product: CASRKSGQGDDEAFF.

This chain connects TRBV7-9 to TRBJ2-7; 11 bases agree with TRBD2. CDR1 is SEHNR and CDR2 is FQNEAQ in the germline V gene (reference sequence). The V gene end was trimmed by 4 bases and the J gene end by 2 bases; junction bases not matched to a gene: 4. This CDR3 contains 15 residues. DNA of the CDR3: TGTGCCAGCAGCTCTCTAGCGGGAGGTGCCTACGAGCAGTACTTC. Translation gives CASSSLAGGAYEQYF.

This clone was picked up a small number of times. This chain connects TRBV9 to TRBJ2-3, with 7 nucleotides matching TRBD2. The junction had 6 bases not matched to a gene; V was cut back by 0 bases and J by 5 bases. This CDR3 spans 15 amino acids. Germline CDR1 SGDLS, CDR2 YYNGEE. The CDR3 loop reads CASSVGAGARDTQYF. The CDR3 region has the DNA TGTGCCAGCAGCGTAGGGGCGGGAGCAAGAGATACGCAGTATTTT.

This clone occurred once. This chain links TRBV6-5 with TRBJ1-1, with D possibly being TRBD1 (5 bases). V was trimmed by 4 bases and J by 6 bases, leaving 9 bases between them. Germline V gene sequence: CDR1 MNHEY, CDR2 SVGAGI. The CDR3 contains 12 residues. CDR3 nucleotide sequence: TGTGCCAGCAGTTGGGGGGGAGCTGAAGCTTTCTTT. It yields the protein CASSWGGAEAFF.

The chain links TRBV29-1 to TRBJ1-2; 7 bases are a match to TRBD1. The CDR3 has 12 amino acids. V was clipped by 8 bases and J by 4 bases; unmatched bases: 7. Germline V gene data show CDR1 as SQVTM and CDR2 as ANQGSEA. The CDR3 reads CSLREGAYGYTF. CDR3 sequence (DNA): TGCAGCCTCAGAGAGGGGGCCTATGGCTACACCTTC.

This chain links TRBV2 with TRBJ1-1; 7 bases are a match to TRBD1. J lost 3 bases, V lost 5 bases, and 6 bases had no gene match. The germline V gene has CDR1 SNHLY and CDR2 FYNNEI. CDR3 length equals 14 residues. The CDR3: CASSFFDRDTEAFF. In DNA form, the CDR3 reads TGTGCCAGCAGTTTTTTCGACAGGGACACTGAAGCTTTCTTT. The full variable domain, its missing parts supplied by reference TRBV2 and TRBJ1-1, is EPEVTQTPSHQVTQMGQEVILRCVPISNHLYFYWYRQILGQKVEFLVSFYNNEISEKSEIFDDQFSVERPDGSNFTLKIRSTKLEDSAMYFCASSFFDRDTEAFFGQGTRLTVV.

This clone was counted between two and nine times. This rearrangement joins TRBV29-1 to TRBJ1-2, with D possibly matching TRBD1 (6 bases). Germline values: CDR1 SQVTM, CDR2 ANQGSEA. The CDR3 totals 13 residues. The ends were cut back, 3 bases at V and 2 bases at J, with 10 bases in the middle. The CDR3 region is CSVDGTGNYGYTF. DNA of the CDR3: TGCAGCGTTGATGGAACAGGGAACTATGGCTACACCTTC.

The chain recombines TRBV5-4 with TRBJ2-1; 12 nucleotides line up with TRBD2. The CDR3 length is 15 residues. Germline lookup yields CDR1 SGHNT and CDR2 YYREEE (reference sequence). Unmatched junction bases numbered 3, after V lost 4 bases and J lost 4 bases. The CDR3 region is CASSKTSGGYNEQFF. As DNA, the CDR3 is TGTGCCAGCAGCAAGACTAGCGGGGGATACAATGAGCAGTTCTTC.

The chain uses TRBV6-6 and TRBJ2-1; TRBD1 aligns across 7 bases. The CDR3 consists of 13 residues. The germline V gene has CDR1 MNHNY and CDR2 SVGAGI (reference sequence). Trimming cost V 2 bases and J 9 bases; bases outside gene matches: 4. Here the CDR3 reads CASSYADRVEQFF. Here the CDR3 DNA reads TGTGCCAGCAGTTACGCCGACAGGGTTGAGCAGTTCTTC.

There are a few counts of this clone. The chain employs TRBV7-2 and TRBJ2-6, with unresolved D. Per germline, CDR1 SGHTA and CDR2 FQGNSA. This CDR3 is 15 amino acids long. The ends were cut back, 2 bases at V and 0 bases at J, with 5 bases in the middle. CDR3 protein: CASSLQNSGANVLTF. The CDR3 region has the DNA TGTGCCAGCAGCTTACAGAACTCTGGGGCCAACGTCCTGACTTTC.

This clone has only one observation. The chain couples TRBV5-6 to TRBJ1-6, with TRBD1 matching over 9 bases. V shed 5 bases and J 8 bases; nucleotides not matched to a gene: 5. Germline V gene data show CDR1 as SGHDT and CDR2 as YYEEEE. This CDR3 is built from 14 residues. The CDR3 nucleotides read TGTGCCAGCAGGCTGACAGGGGGAGATTCACCCCTCCACTTT. This codes for CASRLTGGDSPLHF.

V and J are TRBV7-2 and TRBJ2-7, with D tentatively TRBD1 (7 bases). Trimming stripped 4 bases from V and 2 bases from J, with 15 bases between. CDR3 length equals 15 residues. Germline V lookup: CDR1 SGHTA, CDR2 FQGNSA. The CDR3 nucleotides read TGTGCCAGCAGCTCGGCGTCAGGGGGGACCTACGAGCAGTACTTC. This encodes CASSSASGGTYEQYF.

The CDR3 spells CASSLDDRRSYGYTF. The CDR3 coding sequence is TGTGCCAGCAGCTTAGATGACAGAAGAAGCTATGGCTACACCTTC. The chain links TRBV7-9 to TRBJ1-2, with a weak D call TRBD1 (5 bases). Trimming took off 1 base at V and 4 bases at J, with 13 bases between the two ends. Germline CDR1 and CDR2: SEHNR and FQNEAQ (reference sequence). The CDR3 totals 15 residues.

This clone appeared a few times. The same CDR3 also results from other DNA sequences found in this sample. The chain joins TRBV7-2 to TRBJ2-1; D is perhaps TRBD2 (6 bases). CDR1 is SGHTA, CDR2 FQGNSA, per germline. The CDR3 length is 13 residues. V dropped 5 bases and J dropped 6 bases, with 11 bases sitting between them. The chain's CDR3 is CASSLGGGNEQFF. The CDR3, as DNA: TGTGCCAGCAGCCTCGGGGGAGGCAATGAGCAGTTCTTC.

The chain has TRBV28 and TRBJ1-5; D is perhaps TRBD1 (5 bases). Trimming cost V 5 bases and J 1 base, with 9 bases left between them. The CDR3 is made up of 14 amino acids. Germline CDR1 MDHEN, CDR2 SYDVKM. The CDR3 DNA is TGTGCCAGCAGTAGGGGCAGGAGCAATCAGCCCCAGCATTTT. Residues: CASSRGRSNQPQHF.

This chain links TRBV9 with TRBJ2-1; unclear D gene. Looked up from germline, CDR1 is SGDLS and CDR2 is YYNGEE. Trimming cost V 2 bases and J 7 bases, with 7 bases left between them. The CDR3 has 12 residues. The CDR3, as DNA: TGTGCCAGCAGCGTGGTAACAAATGAGCAGTTCTTC. This encodes CASSVVTNEQFF. The whole variable domain, filled in from reference TRBV9 and TRBJ2-1, reads DSGVTQTPKHLITATGQRVTLRCSPRSGDLSVYWYQQSLDQGLQFLIQYYNGEERAKGNILERFSAQQFPDLHSELNLSSLELGDSALYFCASSVVTNEQFFGPGTRLTVL.

This clone was found a few times. The chain employs TRBV7-2 and TRBJ1-2, with D possibly TRBD1 on 5 matching bases. V lost 5 bases and J lost 4, with 8 bases in between. Germline values: CDR1 SGHTA, CDR2 FQGNSA. This CDR3 is built from 12 residues. CDR3 region: CASSPRVYGYTF. The CDR3 DNA sequence: TGTGCCAGCAGCCCCAGGGTCTATGGCTACACCTTC. Drawing the rest from reference TRBV7-2 and TRBJ1-2, the complete variable domain is GAGVSQSPSNKVTEKGKDVELRCDPISGHTALYWYRQSLGQGLEFLIYFQGNSAPDKSGLPSDRFSAERTGGSVSTLTIQRTQQEDSAVYLCASSPRVYGYTFGSGTRLTVV.